This paragraph covers one T cell receptor beta chain sequence. Which antigen it targets is not known. No qualities accompany the bases; no much larger clone lies one base away. These data originate in a study of blood T cells in healthy people across ages (dated by TCRdb to between 2015 and 2016). Broadly, across the study: In model experiments, template switching captured roughly one uniquely barcoded TCR beta cDNA molecule for every two T cells. To avoid experimental bias, donors of different ages were spread randomly across the sequencing lanes. For two donors (one aged 18 to 29 and one aged 80 or older), the study analyzed two additional independent replicas of 1 million unique cDNA reads from the same blood draw. Age-related changes in TCR beta repertoire diversity were measured in the study by deep sequencing normalized with unique cDNA molecular identifiers. Donors were grouped into four age groups: young (average approximately 16 years), middle-aged (39), aged (roughly 67) and long-lived (over 80).

General findings and caveats noted by the study authors: Because profiling used bulk unsorted PBMCs, naive and antigen-experienced compartments could not be compared conclusively. Donor CMV infection status was unknown, potentially confounding age-related changes in expanded clonotypes. Observed TCR beta diversity correlated strongly with the percentage of naive T cells measured by flow cytometry. Estimates of total diversity from one million sequenced T cells were regarded as lower bounds and underestimates. Compared with the aged group, the long-lived group had more naive CD4+ T cells, fewer expanded clones and increased TCR diversity, a pattern suggesting age selection. Observed TCR beta diversity per million T cells fell roughly linearly with age, and a significant reduction was already apparent by age around 40.

The approximately 39 donors, aged roughly 6 to 95 years, were systemically healthy Caucasian individuals from Russia. About 9.8 milliliters of peripheral blood were drawn from each donor into EDTA-treated Vacutainer tubes. Ficoll-Paque density-gradient centrifugation was used to isolate PBMCs, with at least 7 million per sample. Total RNA, at least 6 micrograms per sample, was extracted from PBMCs with Trizol reagent. For every donor, an aliquot of PBMCs went through flow cytometry to measure the percentages of naive CD45RAhigh/CD27high T cells. The CDR3 covers 14 residues, taking in both the cysteine and the phenylalanine. CDR3 DNA is the only sequence kept; it has 42 bases, read in frame from the first base. Trimming removed 4 bases from V and 2 bases from J, leaving 10 bases between the germline ends. The library was generated by 5' RACE. These reads were obtained on an Illumina HiSeq 2500. A second PCR of 7 to 11 cycles was run with a J-beta primer mix and a sample-barcoded 5' primer. A unique molecular identifier was introduced onto each TCR beta cDNA molecule by a template-switch 5' adaptor carrying 12 random nucleotides. Each sample yielded at least 2.5 million CDR3-containing paired-end reads. First-strand cDNA synthesis was performed from all RNA using the Mint cDNA synthesis kit, with priming by a TRBC-specific oligonucleotide. All cDNA was treated with uracil-DNA glycosylase and then went through a first 18-cycle PCR with the universal primers M1SS and BC2_uni_R. The published analysis was carried out like this. Each sample was normalized by randomly selecting 1 million high-quality reads, each carrying a distinct molecular identifier. Reads with shared molecular identifiers were discarded instead of being binned into consensus sequences. CDR3 identification, clonotype clustering and error correction used MiTCR with a Q25 quality threshold and the strictest error-elimination algorithm. A nonparametric unseen species model with Euler transformation was used to estimate a lower bound on total TCR beta diversity. The public reads were run again by TCRdb, first through fastp at Q25 and then through MiXCR, and only productive beta chains were kept. Rows are combined by CDR3 protein, so each entry shows the most common genes and DNA. These V and J calls derive from TCRdb rather than the authors' analysis. The sample contains 1.5 million to 2 million distinct CDR3 sequences, around 36% of them found a single time. Approximately 10% of the sample rests with the top ten.

The chain is assembled from TRBV12-3 or TRBV12-4 and TRBJ2-3, with the D gene uncertain. Input material: blood. The receptor's source is a woman aged 25 to 39 in good health. The CDR3 loop reads CASSSRLITDTQYF. The bases read TGTGCCAGCAGTTCCCGACTGATCACAGATACGCAGTATTTT.